This is a list of T cell receptor beta chains from one sample in a study of T cell responses to AZD1222 COVID-19 vaccine. The protocol was immunoSEQ multiplex PCR, while the TCRdb copy is restricted to in-frame clones and leaves out a portion. The table includes about 60,000 clones, roughly 84% detected once. The sequenced sample was peripheral blood, obtained on day 0 of AZD1222 vaccination. These receptors originate from an adult in good health. The conserved cysteine and the conserved F or W are not part of the CDR3 here. A D gene is named only where the DNA matches it firmly.

D gene: NA; V gene: TRBV19; J gene: TRBJ2-7; CDR3 protein: ASSPRRVPYEQY
D gene: NA; V gene: TRBV5-1; J gene: TRBJ2-7; CDR3 protein: ASSLAVRASYEQY
D gene: TRBD1; V gene: TRBV10-3; J gene: TRBJ1-1; CDR3 protein: AIGGGRGTEAF
D gene: TRBD1; V gene: TRBV16; J gene: TRBJ1-6; CDR3 protein: ASSPTADRENSPLH
D gene: NA; V gene: TRBV25-1; J gene: TRBJ2-7; CDR3 protein: ASRLGYEQY
D gene: NA; V gene: TRBV5-6; J gene: TRBJ1-5; CDR3 protein: ASSFFGEGGQPQH
D gene: NA; V gene: TRBV15; J gene: TRBJ1-1; CDR3 protein: ATSAGAHTEAF
D gene: NA; V gene: TRBV4-3; J gene: TRBJ1-4; CDR3 protein: ASSQGNEKLF
D gene: TRBD1; V gene: TRBV30; J gene: TRBJ1-2; CDR3 protein: AWRPPGQGYGYT
D gene: TRBD2; V gene: TRBV10-2; J gene: TRBJ2-7; CDR3 protein: ASSVIAGGGSEQY
D gene: TRBD1; V gene: TRBV28; J gene: TRBJ2-7; CDR3 protein: ASSPMTGGGYEQY
D gene: NA; V gene: TRBV7-2; J gene: TRBJ2-1; CDR3 protein: ASSASGGANEQF
D gene: TRBD1; V gene: TRBV29-1; J gene: TRBJ1-1; CDR3 protein: SAWGQGNTEAF
D gene: NA; V gene: TRBV14; J gene: TRBJ2-2; CDR3 protein: ASSQETAGELF
D gene: TRBD2; V gene: TRBV11-3; J gene: TRBJ2-5; CDR3 protein: ASSPGLAGLLETQY
D gene: NA; V gene: TRBV7-9; J gene: TRBJ1-2; CDR3 protein: ASSLDGGTAYGYT
D gene: NA; V gene: TRBV5-1; J gene: TRBJ2-1; CDR3 protein: ASSWIPDNEQF
D gene: NA; V gene: TRBV19; J gene: TRBJ1-4; CDR3 protein: ASRDSTNEKLF
D gene: NA; V gene: TRBV28; J gene: TRBJ1-5; CDR3 protein: ASNQYSNQPQH
D gene: NA; V gene: TRBV29-1; J gene: TRBJ1-6; CDR3 protein: SARVGGNSPLH
D gene: NA; V gene: TRBV18; J gene: TRBJ2-4; CDR3 protein: ASSPGSQGGRNIQY
D gene: NA; V gene: TRBV7-6; J gene: TRBJ1-3; CDR3 protein: ASSLPREGEVSGNTIY
D gene: NA; V gene: TRBV29-1; J gene: TRBJ2-3; CDR3 protein: SVKTGFVTDTQY
D gene: NA; V gene: TRBV7-7; J gene: TRBJ2-7; CDR3 protein: ASSPDNGPFSYEQY
D gene: NA; V gene: TRBV28; J gene: TRBJ2-7; CDR3 protein: ATGDRKDYEQY
D gene: TRBD1; V gene: TRBV5-5; J gene: TRBJ2-7; CDR3 protein: ASSFGQGYSYEQY
D gene: TRBD2; V gene: TRBV5-6; J gene: TRBJ2-2; CDR3 protein: ASSLTSGGAEWSGELF
D gene: NA; V gene: TRBV25-1; J gene: TRBJ1-1; CDR3 protein: ASSAGWEATEAF
D gene: NA; V gene: TRBV19; J gene: TRBJ1-5; CDR3 protein: ASSDALRPQH
D gene: NA; V gene: TRBV28; J gene: TRBJ2-1; CDR3 protein: ASSGQGRNNEQF
D gene: NA; V gene: TRBV19; J gene: TRBJ2-3; CDR3 protein: ASSNRPASTDTQY